This T cell receptor beta chain is from a study of T cell responses to AZD1222 COVID-19 vaccine. Study-wide findings and caveats: CD4 TCRs associated with vaccination spanned spike, dominating at 160-218 and 743-854.

Assay used: immunoSEQ multiplex PCR; TCRdb lists only in-frame clones, some missing. The sample has about 140,000 clones, 92% seen once. With respect to this clone: Its matching antigen is unknown.

The CDR3 has 18 amino acids. The V end was cut by 5 bases, the J end by 10 bases, with 30 bases between. From germline, CDR1 is MNHEY and CDR2 SVGEGT. The rearrangement links TRBV6-2 or TRBV6-3 to TRBJ2-1; a weak D match, TRBD2 (6 bases). The sequences come from peripheral blood, collected on day 0 of AZD1222 vaccination. The TCR was taken from an adult in good health. CDR3 DNA: TGTGCCAGCAGTAAAAAACTCATAACGGGACCGGGGGAGGTAGAGCAGTTCTTC. This gives the protein CASSKKLITGPGEVEQFF.